Listed here are 14 T cell receptor beta chains from one sample, sequenced in a study of CD8+ T cells in alopecia areata. Treatment: oral pan-JAK inhibitor, 5-10 mg twice daily. cDNA serving as the sequencing template came from extracted, reverse transcribed RNA. The table came from immunoSEQ multiplex PCR; TCRdb's copy has only in-frame clones and leaves some out. The sample has roughly 100,000 clones; more than 75% are singletons. This specimen was CD8+ T cells sorted from blood, taken between weeks 30 and 35, from a patient treated with tofacitinib. The source of these receptors is a human donor with alopecia areata.

The chain combines TRBV11-2 with TRBJ2-5, with D perhaps TRBD1 (6 bases). There are 15 residues in the CDR3. V lost 3 bases, J lost 3 bases, and 14 bases lay in between. Germline V gene sequence: CDR1 SGHAT, CDR2 FQNNGV. The DNA for the CDR3 is TGTGCCAGCAGCTTTTCGTGGACAGTAAAAGAGACCCAGTACTTC. This translates into CASSFSWTVKETQYF.

The rearrangement uses TRBV7-9 and TRBJ1-4; D not certain. Per the germline V gene, CDR1 is SEHNR and CDR2 is FQNEAQ (reference sequence). CDR3 size: 11 residues. V was clipped by 5 bases and J by 8 bases, with 6 bases between them. The CDR3 loop reads CASSINEKLFF. The CDR3 DNA sequence: TGTGCCAGCAGCATCAACGAAAAACTGTTTTTT.

The CDR3 region has the DNA TGCAGCGTTGTAAGCTACAGCTCCTACGAGCAGTACTTC. Translating it yields CSVVSYSSYEQYF. The chain carries TRBV29-1 and TRBJ2-5; D is undetermined. The J call may be wrong; the DNA end is better matched by TRBJ2-7. This CDR3 contains 13 residues. CDR1 SQVTM and CDR2 ANQGSEA come from the germline V gene.

This clone was recorded once. The chain is built from TRBV30 and TRBJ2-7, with 8 positions matching TRBD1. The CDR3 contains 16 residues. CDR1 GTSNPN and CDR2 SVGIG come from the germline V gene (reference sequence). The ends lost 1 base at V and 0 bases at J; junction bases unmatched: 8. This CDR3 reads CAWSGGQGTDSYEQYF. CDR3 DNA: TGTGCCTGGAGTGGAGGACAGGGCACGGACTCCTACGAGCAGTACTTC.

This clone is a singleton in its sample. The gene calls are TRBV7-9 and TRBJ1-1, with D hard to call. V was shortened by 5 bases and J by 6 bases, with 10 bases between the two germline ends. Germline CDR1 SEHNR, CDR2 FQNEAQ (reference sequence). The CDR3 spans 12 residues. DNA for the CDR3: TGTGCCAGCAGCAGGGAAAGCGCTGAAGCTTTCTTT. Protein: CASSRESAEAFF.

This chain uses TRBV6-1 with TRBJ2-7, with 9 bases aligning to TRBD1. Germline CDR1 is MNHNS and CDR2 is SASEGT. V lost 5 bases, J lost 4 bases, and 6 bases stayed unmatched. CDR3 size: 14 residues. DNA for the CDR3: TGTGCCAGCAGTCCGGGACAGGGAGGGTACGAGCAGTACTTC. It yields the protein CASSPGQGGYEQYF.

To note about this clone: The junction departs from the called germline gene at one end, perhaps through a read error. The sample carries other DNA sequences with the same CDR3. The V and J genes are TRBV30 and TRBJ1-1; the D gene is possibly TRBD1 (5 bases). The CDR3 length is 13 residues. Per the germline V gene, CDR1 is GTSNPN and CDR2 is SVGIG (reference sequence). CDR3 region: CAWGFSRDTEAFF. The CDR3 nucleotides read TGCGCCTGGGGGTTCTCTCGGGACACTGAAGCTTTCTTT.

V is TRBV5-1 and J is TRBJ2-7; 9 bases are shared with TRBD1. The CDR3 covers 14 residues. Germline V CDR1 and CDR2: SGHRS, YFSETQ. V was clipped by 5 bases and J by 4 bases; unmatched bases: 7. DNA of the CDR3: TGCGCCAGCAGTTTCGGACAGGGGAAATACGAGCAGTACTTC. Its translation is CASSFGQGKYEQYF.

V gene TRBV2 combines with J gene TRBJ2-6; 9 bases line up with TRBD1. Per germline, CDR1 SNHLY and CDR2 FYNNEI. Losses at the gene ends were 7 bases for V and 4 bases for J; bases not matched to a gene: 8. This CDR3 has 16 amino acids. DNA of the CDR3: TGTGCCAGCAACCAACAGGGGGCGGAAGGGGCCAACGTCCTGACTTTC. It encodes CASNQQGAEGANVLTF.

The chain links TRBV25-1 to TRBJ1-1; a possible D gene is TRBD1 (5 bases). The V end lost 1 base, the J end lost 3 bases, and 12 bases lay between the germline ends. The CDR3 extends over 15 amino acids. Germline CDR1 and CDR2: MGHDK and SYGVNS. The CDR3 nucleotides read TGTGCCAGCAGTGAATCGGGCCAGGGTTACACTGAAGCTTTCTTT. As protein: CASSESGQGYTEAFF.

This clone was detected only a few times. The chain is built from TRBV6-1 and TRBJ2-1, with 8 bases aligning to TRBD1. Germline CDR1 MNHNS, CDR2 SASEGT. V gave up 1 base and J gave up 8 bases; unmatched junction bases: 7. The CDR3 contains 15 residues. CDR3 DNA sequence: TGTGCCAGCAGTGAAGGGGAGACAGGGGCGGATGAGCAGTTCTTC. This gives the protein CASSEGETGADEQFF.

The chain joins TRBV29-1 to TRBJ2-7, with 9 positions matching TRBD1. The V segment lost 6 bases and the J segment 6 bases; nucleotides outside the gene matches: 9. CDR1 is SQVTM, CDR2 ANQGSEA, per germline. There are 13 residues in the CDR3. This CDR3 is CSVNPGQGTEQYF. In nucleotides, the CDR3 is TGCAGCGTAAACCCGGGACAGGGAACCGAGCAGTACTTC.

This rearrangement joins TRBV7-2 to TRBJ2-2; TRBD1 is a possible D gene (5 bases). Deletions cut 3 bases from V and 6 bases from J, with 14 bases between. The CDR3 is 15 residues long. Germline V CDR1 and CDR2: SGHTA, FQGNSA. Here the CDR3 DNA reads TGTGCCAGCAGCTTGGTATCGCAAGGGGCCGGGGAGCTGTTTTTT. It translates to CASSLVSQGAGELFF.

Comment on this clone: The identical CDR3 is also encoded by other nucleotide sequences in the sample. The chain couples TRBV27 to TRBJ1-5; a weak D match, TRBD1 (5 bases). V shed 3 bases and J shed 7 bases, with 13 bases lying between them. Germline lookup yields CDR1 MNHEY and CDR2 SMNVEV (reference sequence). The CDR3 runs 14 residues. CDR3 coding DNA: TGTGCCAGCAGTTTGTCAGGGTCTGACCAGCCCCAGCATTTT. Encoded protein: CASSLSGSDQPQHF.